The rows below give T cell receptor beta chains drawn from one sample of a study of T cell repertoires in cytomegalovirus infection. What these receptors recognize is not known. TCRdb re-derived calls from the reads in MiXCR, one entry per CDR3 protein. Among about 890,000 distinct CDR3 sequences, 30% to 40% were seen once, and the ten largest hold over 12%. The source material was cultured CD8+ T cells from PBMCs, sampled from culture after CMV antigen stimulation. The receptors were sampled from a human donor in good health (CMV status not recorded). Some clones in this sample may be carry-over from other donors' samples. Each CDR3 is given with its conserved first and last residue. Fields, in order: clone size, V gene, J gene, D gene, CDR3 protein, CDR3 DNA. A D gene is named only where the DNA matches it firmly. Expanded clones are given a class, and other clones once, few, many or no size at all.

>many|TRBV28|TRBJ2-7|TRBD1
CASRTGGTSYEQYF
TGTGCCAGCAGGACAGGGGGCACCTCCTACGAGCAGTACTTC
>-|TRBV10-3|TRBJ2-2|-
CATDSNGELFF
TGTGCCACGGACAGTAACGGGGAGCTGTTTTTT
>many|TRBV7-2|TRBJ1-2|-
CASSLYQEIYGYTF
TGTGCCAGCAGCTTATATCAGGAAATCTATGGCTACACCTTC
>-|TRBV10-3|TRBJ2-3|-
CAISDGVGLTDTQYF
TGTGCCATCAGTGACGGGGTAGGGTTGACAGATACGCAGTATTTT
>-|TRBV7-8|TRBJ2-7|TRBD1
CASSLDRGDEQYF
TGTGCCAGCAGCTTAGACAGGGGCGACGAGCAGTACTTC
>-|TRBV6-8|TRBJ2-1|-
CASSYKFISYNEQFF
TGTGCCAGCAGTTACAAGTTTATCTCCTACAATGAGCAGTTCTTC
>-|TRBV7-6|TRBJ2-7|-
CASSSDIIYEQYF
TGTGCCAGCAGCTCCGACATCATCTACGAGCAGTACTTC
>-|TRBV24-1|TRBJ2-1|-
CATSDLRGRVKGEQFF
TGTGCCACCAGTGATTTGCGGGGAAGGGTTAAAGGTGAGCAGTTCTTC
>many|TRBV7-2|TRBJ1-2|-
CASSFGGRLDWGYGYTF
TGTGCCAGCAGCTTCGGGGGGAGGTTGGACTGGGGCTATGGCTACACCTTC
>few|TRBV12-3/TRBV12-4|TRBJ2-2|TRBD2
CASSGLVGTGELFF
TGTGCCAGCAGTGGACTAGTCGGGACCGGGGAGCTGTTTTTT
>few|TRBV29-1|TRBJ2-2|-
CSVENTGELFF
TGCAGCGTTGAGAACACCGGGGAGCTGTTTTTT
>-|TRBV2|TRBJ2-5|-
CASLSGGTQYF
TGTGCCAGCCTCTCCGGCGGGACCCAGTACTTC
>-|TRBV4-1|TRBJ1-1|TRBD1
CASSQGGQGREAFF
TGCGCCAGCAGCCAGGGAGGACAGGGGCGTGAAGCTTTCTTT
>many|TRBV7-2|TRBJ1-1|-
CASRLRGEVEAFF
TGTGCCAGCAGACTGCGAGGAGAGGTTGAAGCTTTCTTT
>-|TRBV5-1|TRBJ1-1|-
CASRAVALNTEAFF
TGCGCCAGCAGGGCGGTAGCCTTGAACACTGAAGCTTTCTTT
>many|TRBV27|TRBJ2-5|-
CASSLSRTQETQYF
TGTGCCAGCAGCTTAAGTAGAACCCAAGAGACCCAGTACTTC
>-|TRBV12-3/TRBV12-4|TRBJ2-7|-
CASSFHPQATYEQYF
TGTGCCAGCAGTTTTCACCCACAGGCCACCTACGAGCAGTACTTC
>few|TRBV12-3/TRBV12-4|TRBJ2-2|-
CASSYRVPGELFF
TGTGCCAGCAGTTACAGGGTCCCCGGGGAGCTGTTTTTT
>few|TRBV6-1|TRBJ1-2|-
CAVEGYTF
TGTGCTGTGGAGGGCTACACCTTC
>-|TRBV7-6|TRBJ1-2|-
CASSEHGVKNYGYTF
TGTGCCAGCAGCGAACACGGGGTAAAGAACTATGGCTACACCTTC
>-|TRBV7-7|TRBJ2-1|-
CASSPYVGATYNEQFF
TGTGCTAGCAGCCCATATGTGGGGGCAACCTACAATGAGCAGTTCTTC
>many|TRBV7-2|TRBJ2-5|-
CASSQRYQETQYF
TGTGCCAGCAGCCAACGGTACCAAGAGACCCAGTACTTC
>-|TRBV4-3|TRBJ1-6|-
CASSQDLLGGWNSPLHF
TGCGCCAGCAGCCAAGATCTCTTGGGGGGTTGGAATTCACCCCTCCACTTT
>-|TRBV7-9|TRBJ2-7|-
CASSPLINEQYF
TGTGCCAGCAGCCCTCTCATAAACGAGCAGTACTTC
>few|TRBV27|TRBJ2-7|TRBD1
CASAPDRDRSEQYF
TGTGCCAGCGCTCCTGACAGGGATAGGAGCGAGCAGTACTTC
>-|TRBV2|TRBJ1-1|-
CASTSVNTEAFF
TGTGCCAGCACCTCAGTCAACACTGAAGCTTTCTTT
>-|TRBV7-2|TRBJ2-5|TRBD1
CASSLVTGKQETQYF
TGTGCCAGCAGCTTAGTGACAGGGAAGCAAGAGACCCAGTACTTC
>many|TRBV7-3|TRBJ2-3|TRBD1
CASSLTGGTGDTQYF
TGTGCCAGCAGCTTGACAGGGGGCACGGGAGATACGCAGTATTTT
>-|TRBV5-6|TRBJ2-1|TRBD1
CASSSPGGKNEQFF
TGTGCCAGCAGCTCCCCAGGGGGAAAGAATGAGCAGTTCTTC
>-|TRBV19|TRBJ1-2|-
CASSALPGTGYTF
TGTGCCAGTAGTGCTTTACCGGGAACTGGCTACACCTTC
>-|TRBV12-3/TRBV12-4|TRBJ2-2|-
CASSVGELFF
TGTGCCAGCTCGGTCGGGGAGCTGTTTTTT
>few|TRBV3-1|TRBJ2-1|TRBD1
CASSHGGQGANEQFF
TGTGCCAGCAGCCATGGGGGACAGGGAGCCAATGAGCAGTTCTTC
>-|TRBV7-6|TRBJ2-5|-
CASSVVEETQYF
TGTGCCAGCAGCGTAGTTGAAGAGACCCAGTACTTC
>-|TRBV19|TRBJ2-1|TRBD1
CASSIVTGEHNEQFF
TGTGCCAGTAGTATAGTAACAGGGGAACACAATGAGCAGTTCTTC
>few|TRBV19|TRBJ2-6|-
CATDAGSGANVLTF
TGTGCCACCGACGCAGGCTCTGGGGCCAACGTCCTGACTTTC
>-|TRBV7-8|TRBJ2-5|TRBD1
CATTTGKQETQYF
TGTGCCACTACGACAGGGAAACAAGAGACCCAGTACTTC
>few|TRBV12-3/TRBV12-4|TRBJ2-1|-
CASSLRLWDEQFF
TGTGCCAGCAGTTTGAGGCTTTGGGATGAGCAGTTCTTC
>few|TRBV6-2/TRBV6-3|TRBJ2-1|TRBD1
CASLSGTGRIEQFF
TGTGCCAGCCTCTCCGGGACAGGGCGGATTGAGCAGTTCTTC
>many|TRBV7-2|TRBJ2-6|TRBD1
CASSSDRGVSGANVLTF
TGTGCCAGCAGCTCGGACAGGGGAGTCTCTGGGGCCAACGTCCTGACTTTC
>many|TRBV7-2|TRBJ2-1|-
CASSFRYNEQFF
TGTGCCAGCAGCTTCAGGTACAATGAGCAGTTCTTC
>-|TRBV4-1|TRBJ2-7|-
CASSQDVGPYEQYF
TGCGCCAGCAGCCAAGATGTTGGACCCTACGAGCAGTACTTC
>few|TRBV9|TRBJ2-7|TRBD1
CASSVQGAPSHEQYF
TGTGCCAGCAGCGTACAGGGGGCCCCAAGCCACGAGCAGTACTTC
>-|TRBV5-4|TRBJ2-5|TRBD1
CASSPTGTGEGETQYF
TGTGCCAGCAGCCCCACCGGGACAGGGGAAGGAGAGACCCAGTACTTC
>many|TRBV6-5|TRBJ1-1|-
CASSRGQGIAEAFF
TGTGCCAGCAGTCGAGGGCAGGGGATCGCTGAAGCTTTCTTT
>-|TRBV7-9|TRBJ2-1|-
CASSPTRNYNEQFF
TGTGCCAGCAGCCCTACCCGAAATTACAATGAGCAGTTCTTC